This T cell receptor beta chain was recovered during a study of cytomegalovirus exposure and HLA in healthy donors. Whole-study findings and limits: Relative to equally common others, HLA-associated TCR beta chains showed greater clonal expansion in a later analysis.

Concerning this clone itself: As yet, its antigen is unknown.

The PCR used 60 Vbeta and 13 Jbeta primers. Some clones are missing from TCRdb's copy, which holds only in-frame ones; the method was immunoSEQ multiplex PCR. Counted here are 84,000 or so clones, more than 60% occurring once; the ten biggest clones make up 2.5% to 3.5%. The V and J ends lost 5 bases and 2 bases respectively, with 18 bases between them. Germline V gives CDR1 SGHVS, CDR2 FNYEAQ. The CDR3 runs 16 residues. The source of this sequence is a man under 40 in good health and CMV-seronegative. The rearrangement joins TRBV7-6 to TRBJ2-5; D not certain. Sequencing used PBMCs. For the CDR3, the DNA is TGTGCCAGCAGCCAAGCCATCGTGGTGCGTCAAGAGACCCAGTACTTC. This translates into CASSQAIVVRQETQYF.